This paragraph reports one T cell receptor beta chain. This entry belongs to a study of blood T cell repertoires in COVID-19. For the study at large: In each case, the material was cDNA or gDNA derived from T cells, B-cell-depleted T cells, or PBMCs.

This CDR3 comprises 14 residues. CDR1 is SNHLY and CDR2 is FYNNEI in the germline V gene. Germline trimming cut 7 bases from V and 5 bases from J; bases unmatched to any gene: 7. Measured with immunoSEQ multiplex PCR; TCRdb has only the in-frame clones, and not every one. The sample contains about 180,000 clones, more than 75% of which appear only once. The sample consisted of PBMCs or T cells enriched from blood (not recorded which). This clonotype originated in a man aged 55 to 70 who had been exposed to COVID-19. J is TRBJ2-2 and V is TRBV2; 7 positions match TRBD1. CDR3 DNA sequence: TGTGCCAGCACTGCAGGGGGATGGACCGGGGAGCTGTTTTTT. Amino acid sequence: CASTAGGWTGELFF. The full variable domain, rest sourced from reference TRBV2 and TRBJ2-2, is EPEVTQTPSHQVTQMGQEVILRCVPISNHLYFYWYRQILGQKVEFLVSFYNNEISEKSEIFDDQFSVERPDGSNFTLKIRSTKLEDSAMYFCASTAGGWTGELFFGEGSRLTVL.